Presented here are 4 T cell receptor beta chains from one specimen sequenced in a study of T-cell memory formation after mild COVID-19 (dated by TCRdb to the early 2020s). Libraries were built with 5' RACE. The sample was run on an Illumina NovaSeq 6000. The public reads were quality trimmed at Q25 with fastp and then assembled into clones with MiXCR by TCRdb, keeping productive beta chains. Each entry merges the rows of one CDR3 protein and shows their most common DNA and genes. This sample lists under 250,000 distinct CDR3 sequences; 15% were detected once. The ten largest clones represent 2% to 2.5% of the sample. The source material was PBMCs or a T cell subset sorted from them (not recorded which). These receptors all stem from an adult woman who had mild COVID-19 (a few samples of this study predate the infection). The sample titles of this study are shuffled in the database, so cell type and time point are left out; the donor was told from shared clones.

The rearrangement uses TRBV27 and TRBJ1-5, with TRBD1 identical over 7 bases. V lost 6 bases to trimming and J lost 5 bases; unmatched junction nucleotides: 10. CDR3 size: 15 residues. Germline CDR1 reads MNHEY; CDR2 reads SMNVEV (reference sequence). The CDR3 is CASSLRTGKHQPQHF. CDR3 nucleotides: TGTGCCAGCAGCCTCAGGACAGGCAAACATCAGCCCCAGCATTTT.

The V gene is TRBV19, the J gene TRBJ2-6; D unclear. This CDR3 is 14 amino acids long. Germline CDR1 and CDR2: LNHDA and SQIVND (reference sequence). With 7 bases removed from V and 0 bases from J, the gap between germline ends came to 7 bases. CDR3 in amino acids: CASTLLSGANVLTF. Here the CDR3 DNA reads TGTGCCAGTACACTCCTCTCTGGGGCCAACGTCCTGACTTTC.

This clonotype was counted a few times. The chain's CDR3 is CASRPTPDSNQPQHF. CDR3 nucleotide sequence: TGTGCCAGCAGACCTACCCCGGATAGCAATCAGCCCCAGCATTTT. The J gene is TRBJ1-5, the V gene TRBV5-4; no definite D call. Germline values: CDR1 SGHNT, CDR2 YYREEE (reference sequence). This CDR3 is 15 amino acids long. V gave up 5 bases and J gave up 0 bases, with 12 bases separating them.

This clonotype was counted only a few times. CDR3 nucleotides: TGTGCCAGCAGGGGACAGTTCTCTGGAAACACCATATATTTT. Translation gives CASRGQFSGNTIYF. This rearrangement joins TRBV12-3 or TRBV12-4 to TRBJ1-3, with 7 bases matching TRBD1. This CDR3 region has 14 residues. The J segment lost 0 bases and the V segment lost 6 bases, leaving 2 bases of the junction unmatched.